The present T cell receptor (beta chain) was sequenced within a study of CD8 T cells in Susac syndrome. The study's findings and limits: That the number of individuals in its TCR sequencing and HLA analysis was relatively small was acknowledged by the study.

Negative isolation yielded CD4+ and CD8+ T cells, and FACS enriched TEMRA cells. The CDR3 spans 16 residues. Germline V gene data show CDR1 as MDHEN and CDR2 as SYDVKM. Trimming cost V 3 bases and J 4 bases, with 18 bases left between them. This clonotype was seen once. Its target is unknown. With random hexamers, reverse transcription was performed on about 0.5 to 1 ug of RNA. Each CDR3 protein is one row after TCRdb ran MiXCR on the immunoSEQ multiplex PCR reads. The sample carries about 71,000 distinct CDR3 sequences, approximately 96% recorded once. Sequences were obtained from CD4+ T cells from PBMCs. The V and J genes are TRBV28 and TRBJ1-1, with no clear D. The clonotype originates from a human donor with multiple sclerosis. The CDR3 protein is CASSFPAWSGITEAFF. The DNA for the CDR3 is TGTGCCAGCAGTTTCCCTGCGTGGAGCGGTATCACTGAAGCTTTCTTT.